These 4 T cell receptor beta chains came from one sample sequenced in a study of cytomegalovirus exposure and HLA in healthy donors. The PCR had 60 Vbeta and 13 Jbeta primers. Clones were read by immunoSEQ multiplex PCR, and TCRdb kept only the in-frame ones, dropping some. Of under 95,000 clones in the sample, roughly 80% were seen once. Source material: PBMCs. These receptor sequences come from a male donor in good health and CMV-seronegative.

J is TRBJ2-7 and V is TRBV29-1; 7 bases are a match to TRBD1. The CDR3 covers 15 residues. V shed 4 bases and J 0 bases; nucleotides not matched to a gene: 9. Germline loops: CDR1 SQVTM, CDR2 ANQGSEA. In DNA, the CDR3 is TGCAGCGTTGCTCCCTGGGACAGAAGCTCCTACGAGCAGTACTTC. Translating it yields CSVAPWDRSSYEQYF.

V is TRBV5-5 and J is TRBJ1-5; 7 positions agree with TRBD1. Germline CDR1 reads SGHKS; CDR2 reads YYEKEE (reference sequence). The CDR3 has 16 amino acids. V lost 0 bases and J lost 7; bases outside the gene matches: 10. DNA of the CDR3: TGTGCCAGCAGCTTGGGCCTACAGGGGCAAGGGCAGCCCCAGCATTTT. It translates to CASSLGLQGQGQPQHF.

Of note for this clone: Because the CDR3 is missing its conserved closing phenylalanine or tryptophan, this is likely a read error. The V and J genes are TRBV6-6 and TRBJ2-7; 8 bases agree with TRBD2. Germline lookup yields CDR1 MNHNY and CDR2 SVGAGI (reference sequence). The CDR3 spans 12 residues. The V gene end was trimmed by 8 bases and the J gene end by 4 bases; junction bases not matched to a gene: 4. The CDR3 here is CASQRERYEQYL. DNA of the CDR3: TGTGCCAGCCAGCGGGAGCGGTACGAGCAGTACCTC.

The chain employs TRBV6-1 and TRBJ1-1; D not resolved. V lost 8 bases and J lost 0, with 13 bases in between. Germline V gene data show CDR1 as MNHNS and CDR2 as SASEGT. The CDR3 runs 14 residues. CDR3 residues: CASEESPMNTEAFF. In DNA form, the CDR3 reads TGTGCCAGCGAAGAGTCGCCCATGAACACTGAAGCTTTCTTT.